A single sample is the source of the 23 T cell receptor beta chains below, sequenced in a study of OX40 agonist ivuxolimab in advanced cancers. The library was generated by the immunoSEQ multiplex PCR assay. TCRdb limited this immuneACCESS table to in-frame rearrangements with V and J called. A share of clones is missing; checked studies link under half to unresolved V genes, and the rest is unexplained. The sample records 35,000 to 40,000 clones, approximately 79% of which are singletons. The ten largest clones represent more than 6.5% of the sample. This sample comprised CD4+ or CD8+ T cells sorted from blood, obtained in a trial of the OX40 agonist ivuxolimab. The receptors originated from an adult with an advanced solid tumor such as melanoma, head and neck, liver or kidney cancer.

J is TRBJ2-3 and V is TRBV9; D is perhaps TRBD2 (5 bases). The V end was cut by 3 bases, the J end by 2 bases, with 10 bases between. Germline V lookup: CDR1 SGDLS, CDR2 YYNGEE. This CDR3 has 14 amino acids. The CDR3 DNA is TGTGCCAGCAGCGCTGTGGACTCCACAGATACGCAGTATTTT. Protein product: CASSAVDSTDTQYF.

The chain employs TRBV28 and TRBJ1-2; D remains unclear. Germline V gene sequence: CDR1 MDHEN, CDR2 SYDVKM. Between the trimmed V and J ends, which lost 7 bases and 4 bases, there was a span of 16 bases. The CDR3 runs 14 residues. The CDR3 region has the DNA TGTGCCAGCACCTTGGCCAGGAGTTCCTATGGCTACACCTTC. Translation: CASTLARSSYGYTF.

The chain uses TRBV5-4 and TRBJ2-1; 15 nucleotides line up with TRBD2. V shed 4 bases and J 7 bases; nucleotides not matched to a gene: 6. Germline assignment: CDR1 SGHNT and CDR2 YYREEE (reference sequence). This CDR3 has 16 residues. The CDR3 DNA is TGTGCCAGCAGCAGAGGGACTAGCGGGAGGTGGAATGAGCAGTTCTTC. Residues: CASSRGTSGRWNEQFF. The whole variable domain, remainder taken from reference TRBV5-4 and TRBJ2-1, is ETGVTQSPTHLIKTRGQQVTLRCSSQSGHNTVSWYQQALGQGPQFIFQYYREEENGRGNFPPRFSGLQFPNYSSELNVNALELDDSALYLCASSRGTSGRWNEQFFGPGTRLTVL.

The V gene is TRBV11-3, the J gene TRBJ2-2, with D possibly matching TRBD2 (6 bases). The CDR3 runs 15 residues. V lost 0 bases and J 12 bases, leaving 17 bases between the germline ends. The germline V gene has CDR1 SGHNT and CDR2 YENEEA. The CDR3 loop is CASSLDSGGAGKLFF. The CDR3 coding sequence is TGTGCCAGCAGCTTAGATTCGGGCGGGGCCGGCAAGCTGTTTTTT. Supplemented by reference TRBV11-3 and TRBJ2-2, the full variable domain reads EAGVVQSPRYKIIEKKQPVAFWCNPISGHNTLYWYLQNLGQGPELLIRYENEEAVDDSQLPKDRFSAERLKGVDSTLKIQPAELGDSAVYLCASSLDSGGAGKLFFGEGSRLTVL.

This chain uses TRBV2 with TRBJ1-5, with D tentatively TRBD1 (5 bases). CDR3 length: 14 amino acids. Germline-derived CDR1 and CDR2 are SNHLY and FYNNEI. The V end was cut by 5 bases, the J end by 11 bases, with 19 bases between. CDR3 in amino acids: CASSRRGVEATQHF. In DNA form, the CDR3 reads TGTGCCAGCAGTCGTCGAGGGGTGGAGGCGACCCAGCATTTT. The full variable domain, with the rest looked up from reference TRBV2 and TRBJ1-5, is EPEVTQTPSHQVTQMGQEVILRCVPISNHLYFYWYRQILGQKVEFLVSFYNNEISEKSEIFDDQFSVERPDGSNFTLKIRSTKLEDSAMYFCASSRRGVEATQHFGDGTRLSIL.

The rearrangement uses TRBV7-2 and TRBJ2-3, with D hard to call. The CDR3 totals 14 residues. Germline loops: CDR1 SGHTA, CDR2 FQGNSA. V dropped 2 bases and J dropped 2 bases, with 8 bases sitting between them. CDR3 DNA: TGTGCCAGCAGCTTAAGGTGGAACACAGATACGCAGTATTTT. This encodes CASSLRWNTDTQYF.

V and J are TRBV19 and TRBJ1-6; D not resolved. Germline CDR1 and CDR2: LNHDA and SQIVND (reference sequence). The CDR3 consists of 15 residues. Trimming removed 0 bases from V and 7 bases from J, with 10 bases in between. CDR3 residues: CASSIEPVGNSPLHF. Written as DNA, the CDR3 is TGTGCCAGTAGTATAGAACCAGTCGGCAATTCACCCCTCCACTTT.

The gene calls are TRBV5-5 and TRBJ2-2; 11 positions agree with TRBD2. The J segment lost 5 bases and the V segment lost 0 bases, leaving 3 bases of the junction unmatched. CDR1 is SGHKS and CDR2 is YYEKEE in the germline V gene (reference sequence). The CDR3 length is 16 residues. The CDR3 nucleotides are TGTGCCAGCAGCTTGGAGCCTAGCGGGAGGACCGGGGAGCTGTTTTTT. Translation: CASSLEPSGRTGELFF.

With regard to this clone: One end of the junction does not line up with germline, which may come from a read error. For the CDR3, the DNA is TGTGCCAGCAGCACAGGCGGAATCCACTATGGCTACACCTTC. This codes for CASSTGGIHYGYTF. This rearrangement joins TRBV5-1 to TRBJ1-2; maybe TRBD1 (5 bases). The CDR3 covers 14 residues. Germline assignment: CDR1 SGHRS and CDR2 YFSETQ.

CDR3: CASINGAGPYEQYF. DNA of the CDR3: TGTGCCAGCATTAACGGGGCAGGGCCCTACGAGCAGTACTTC. This chain connects TRBV6-1 to TRBJ2-7; D could derive from TRBD1 or TRBD2 (5 bases each). The germline V and J ends were trimmed by 7 bases and 2 bases, with 15 bases remaining between them. Germline V gene sequence: CDR1 MNHNS, CDR2 SASEGT. The CDR3 extends over 14 amino acids.

On this clone: A read error may explain this, as a much larger clone is one base away. The J gene is TRBJ1-1, the V gene TRBV5-8, with D possibly matching TRBD1 (6 bases). Germline CDR1 reads SGHTS; CDR2 reads YDEGEE. Between the trimmed V and J ends, which lost 7 bases and 0 bases, there was a span of 19 bases. This CDR3 spans 16 amino acids. This CDR3 reads CASGSGGHQMNTEAFF. In DNA, the CDR3 is TGTGCCAGCGGCTCGGGGGGACACCAAATGAACACTGAAGCTTTCTTT. The full variable domain, rest sourced from reference TRBV5-8 and TRBJ1-1, is EAGVTQSPTHLIKTRGQQATLRCSPISGHTSVYWYQQALGLGLQFLLWYDEGEERNRGNFPPRFSGRQFPNYSSELNVNALELEDSALYLCASGSGGHQMNTEAFFGQGTRLTVV.

This chain uses TRBV5-1 with TRBJ1-2, with TRBD1 identical over 9 bases. Germline-derived CDR1 and CDR2 are SGHRS and YFSETQ. The V gene end was trimmed by 3 bases and the J gene end by 2 bases; junction bases not matched to a gene: 5. There are 15 residues in the CDR3. CDR3 protein: CASSSQGASNYGYTF. Here the CDR3 DNA reads TGCGCCAGCAGCTCACAGGGGGCATCAAACTATGGCTACACCTTC.

The V and J genes are TRBV27 and TRBJ2-5, with D uncertain. Trimming removed 5 bases at V and 4 bases at J, with 11 bases between. The CDR3 has 13 residues. Germline-derived CDR1 and CDR2 are MNHEY and SMNVEV (reference sequence). CDR3 in DNA: TGTGCCAGCAGTCCTACATGGAGAGAGACCCAGTACTTC. Translated: CASSPTWRETQYF.

V usage is TRBV7-9 and J usage is TRBJ2-4; 7 nucleotides match TRBD1. V shed 3 bases, J shed 4 bases, and the junction held 3 bases outside the gene matches. This CDR3 comprises 14 residues. From germline, CDR1 is SEHNR and CDR2 FQNEAQ (reference sequence). CDR3 nucleotide sequence: TGTGCCAGCAGCTTCTCAGGGGGTAAAAACATTCAGTACTTC. This gives the protein CASSFSGGKNIQYF.

V is TRBV21-1 and J is TRBJ1-1. TRBV21-1 is a pseudogene locus. The CDR3 is 15 amino acids. The CDR3 reads CASMERGPWDTEAFF. DNA of the CDR3: TGTGCCAGCATGGAGAGGGGTCCATGGGACACTGAAGCTTTCTTT.

The J gene is TRBJ1-3, the V gene TRBV6-5, with D possibly matching TRBD1 (5 bases). The germline gives CDR1 MNHEY, CDR2 SVGAGI. V was trimmed by 0 bases and J by 1 base, leaving 10 bases between them. The CDR3 is 16 amino acids. The CDR3: CASSYSGGLSGNTIYF. The CDR3 region has the DNA TGTGCCAGCAGTTACTCGGGGGGTCTTTCTGGAAACACCATATATTTT.

The chain carries TRBV5-4 and TRBJ2-5; 9 bases line up with TRBD2. Gene TRBJ2-7 matches the end of the DNA better, so the J call may be wrong. Germline CDR1 SGHNT, CDR2 YYREEE (reference sequence). This CDR3 is 15 amino acids long. CDR3 bases: TGTGCCAGCAGCTCTACTAGCGGGTTCTCCTACGAGCAGTACTTC. Its protein product is CASSSTSGFSYEQYF.

The gene calls are TRBV21-1 and TRBJ2-7; the table gives TRBD2 as D, unverified against the DNA. TRBV21-1 is labeled a pseudogene. This CDR3 comprises 11 residues. CDR3 amino acids: CASSLTIEQYF. In DNA, the CDR3 is TGTGCCAGCAGCCTGACTATTGAGCAGTACTTC.

This sequence joins TRBV7-8 and TRBJ1-6; D is perhaps TRBD1 (6 bases). The V and J ends lost 5 bases and 8 bases respectively, with 22 bases between them. Looked up from germline, CDR1 is SGHVS and CDR2 is FQNEAQ. CDR3 length: 17 amino acids. The CDR3 nucleotides read TGTGCCAGCAGCACGCGGCTTAAGGGGGAGGGGCATTCACCCCTCCACTTT. Protein product: CASSTRLKGEGHSPLHF.

The CDR3: CASSEMTVLSYEQYF. The CDR3 DNA reads as TGTGCCAGCAGTGAAATGACAGTTTTATCCTACGAGCAGTACTTC. V gene TRBV2 combines with J gene TRBJ2-7; D might be TRBD1 (5 bases). The CDR3 covers 15 residues. V lost 2 bases and J 1 base, leaving 12 bases between the germline ends. CDR1 and CDR2 (germline): SNHLY, FYNNEI.

This clone was detected only a few times. The same CDR3 also results from other DNA sequences found in this sample. The chain employs TRBV11-3 and TRBJ2-1, with D hard to call. The V end lost 1 base, the J end lost 5 bases, and 6 bases lay between the germline ends. This CDR3 has 13 amino acids. Germline-derived CDR1 and CDR2 are SGHNT and YENEEA. CDR3 coding DNA: TGTGCCAGCAGCTTAGGGCGTAACAATGAGCAGTTCTTC. Its protein product is CASSLGRNNEQFF.

J is TRBJ2-1 and V is TRBV4-1; D is unclear. Germline values: CDR1 MGHRA, CDR2 YSYEKL. CDR3 length equals 14 residues. Deletions cut 0 bases from V and 5 bases from J, with 8 bases between. The CDR3 DNA follows: TGCGCCAGCAGCCAAGACGCTGCCAACAATGAGCAGTTCTTC. Translated, it gives CASSQDAANNEQFF.

V usage is TRBV10-1 and J usage is TRBJ2-5; 10 nucleotides match TRBD2. CDR1 and CDR2 from the germline V gene are WNHNN and SYGVQD (reference sequence). The CDR3 runs to 14 residues. As DNA, the CDR3 is TGCGACCCTATAGCGGGAGGCAACCAAGAGACCCAGTACTTC. This gives the protein CDPIAGGNQETQYF.